This entry describes one T cell receptor beta chain. This clone appeared a few times. No cognate antigen has been identified for it. Base qualities are missing; no much larger clone stands one base away. In Seattle, one collaborating source enrolled patients while the infection was active and tracked those patients longitudinally over the course of disease. Collaborating institutions collected whole blood in K2EDTA tubes following their own protocols. Collaborator samples were shipped for TCRbeta analysis as frozen whole blood, isolated PBMCs, or DNA extracted from either sample type. The CDR3, cysteine through phenylalanine, is 14 amino acids long. The retained sequence is limited to the CDR3, 42 bases, with the frame set at the first base. For CDR1 and CDR2, the germline V gene (reference sequence) lists SEHNR and FQNEAQ. V loses 1 base at its end and J loses 5 bases; junction bases beyond the gene matches: 4.

This record comes from a study of blood T cell repertoires in COVID-19 (dated by TCRdb to about 2020). As for the study more broadly: Samples from collaborators originated in the United States, Italy and Spain and spanned both the acute and convalescent phases of COVID-19. The material from the prospective study consisted of cDNA or gDNA derived from T cells, B-cell-depleted T cells, or PBMCs. The dataset comprised deeply sampled blood TCRbeta repertoires from subjects exposed to, actively infected with, or recovered from COVID-19. The repertoires were released in a freely available public database intended as a resource for research on the immune response to SARS-CoV-2. Samples were obtained from the ongoing ImmuneRACE study (first 160 participants) and from about 1,300 subjects provided by 6 global collaborators. Sample metadata almost always included a de-identified subject ID, COVID-19 status, age in years and sex. Where available, HLA class I and class II types were taken from metadata supplied by the sample provider and were not determined by assay-based typing. What the study reported, not specific to this receptor: How much clinical and demographic metadata was included differed by source and by participant, and the metadata was provided uncurated.

TCRbeta CDR3 regions were amplified from genomic DNA by means of the immunoSEQ Assay, a bias-controlled multiplex PCR. As for how the authors treated the data: Within the assay, amplification of reference gene primers was used to estimate how many nucleated cells each sample contained. Sequence reads were collapsed and filtered to measure the absolute abundance of every unique TCRbeta CDR3 rearrangement. For each sample, productive Simpson clonality was calculated as the square root of Simpson's diversity index over productive rearrangements. Here the immuneACCESS table is served through TCRdb, limited to in-frame sequences with V and J called. Missing clones are a known gap in these copies; in checked studies unresolved V genes cover under half, and the rest lacks a known reason. V, J and clone size derive from that table, while D and trimming were established from the DNA sequence. The sample data list roughly 240,000 clones, and 65% to 90% of these were observed just once. Together, the top ten hold approximately 5.1% of the sample.

The chain was built from TRBV7-9 and TRBJ2-7; 8 central nucleotides agree with TRBD1. The TCR originated in a man aged 50-60 years with COVID-19, enrolled during active disease. The source material was peripheral blood. The nucleotide sequence is given as TGTGCCAGCAGCTTAGGACAGGGGAGCAACGAGCAGTACTTC. It translates to CASSLGQGSNEQYF.